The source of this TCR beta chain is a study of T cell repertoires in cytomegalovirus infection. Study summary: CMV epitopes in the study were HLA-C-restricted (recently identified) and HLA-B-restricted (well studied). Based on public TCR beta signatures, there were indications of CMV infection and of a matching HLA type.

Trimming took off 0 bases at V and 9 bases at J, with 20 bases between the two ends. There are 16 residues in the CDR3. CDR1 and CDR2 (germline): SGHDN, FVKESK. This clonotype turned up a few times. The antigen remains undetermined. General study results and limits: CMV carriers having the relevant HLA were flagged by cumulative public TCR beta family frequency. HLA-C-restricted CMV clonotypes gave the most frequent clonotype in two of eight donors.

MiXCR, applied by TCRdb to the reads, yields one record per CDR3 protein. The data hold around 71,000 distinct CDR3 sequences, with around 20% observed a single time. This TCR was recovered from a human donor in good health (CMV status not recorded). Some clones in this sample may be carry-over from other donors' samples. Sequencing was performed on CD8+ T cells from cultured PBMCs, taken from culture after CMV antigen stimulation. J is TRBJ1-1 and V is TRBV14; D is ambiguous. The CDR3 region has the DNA TGTGCCAGCAGCCAAGAGATCCGTGACACCCGGGAGAAAGCTTTCTTT. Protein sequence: CASSQEIRDTREKAFF. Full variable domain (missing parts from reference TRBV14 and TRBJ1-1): EAGVTQFPSHSVIEKGQTVTLRCDPISGHDNLYWYRRVMGKEIKFLLHFVKESKQDESGMPNNRFLAERTGGTYSTLKVQPAELEDSGVYFCASSQEIRDTREKAFFGQGTRLTVV.